One and the same sample provided the 24 T cell receptor beta chains below, sequenced in a study of cytomegalovirus exposure and HLA in healthy donors. The table came from immunoSEQ multiplex PCR; TCRdb's copy has only in-frame clones and leaves some out. Among approximately 270,000 clones listed, 90% were seen once. The material sequenced was PBMCs. Every receptor here comes from a woman aged 18-29 years in good health and CMV-seronegative.

CDR3 DNA sequence: TGCGCCAGCAGCCAAGATTTTCAGGGGGCGTTTGTCGGGGAGCTGTTTTTT. This codes for CASSQDFQGAFVGELFF. The J gene is TRBJ2-2, the V gene TRBV4-3; TRBD1 aligns across 8 bases. Germline values: CDR1 LGHNA, CDR2 YSLEER. The CDR3 spans 17 residues. V lost 0 bases, J lost 7 bases, and 10 bases stayed unmatched.

The V call is TRBV4-3, the J call TRBJ2-4; 13 nucleotides align to TRBD2. After removal of 5 bases from V and 11 bases from J, the junction contained 18 bases not matched to a gene. The CDR3 contains 18 residues. The germline CDR1 and CDR2 sequences are LGHNA and YSLEER. The CDR3: CASSSQLGTSGVHSVQYF. The CDR3 DNA follows: TGCGCCAGCAGCTCCCAGTTGGGGACTAGCGGGGTCCACAGCGTTCAGTACTTC.

The chain couples TRBV6-6 to TRBJ2-3; D may be TRBD1 (5 bases). CDR1 and CDR2 from the germline V gene are MNHNY and SVGAGI (reference sequence). The CDR3 has 16 amino acids. Deletions cut 5 bases from V and 1 base from J, with 16 bases between. CDR3 sequence (DNA): TGTGCCAGCAGTCTCCTGGACATGTCTGGCACAGATACGCAGTATTTT. This gives the protein CASSLLDMSGTDTQYF.

The chain recombines TRBV10-2 with TRBJ2-2, with 9 nucleotides matching TRBD2. J gave up 7 bases and V 4 bases, and 7 bases lay outside the gene matches. This CDR3 has 15 amino acids. Germline loops: CDR1 WSHSY, CDR2 SAAADI. As DNA, the CDR3 is TGCGCCAGCAGTGTGGGCGGGGGGGCGGTCGGGGAGCTGTTTTTT. Amino acid sequence: CASSVGGGAVGELFF.

The genes are TRBV25-1 and TRBJ1-1; a possible D gene is TRBD1 (5 bases). This CDR3 has 15 amino acids. CDR1 and CDR2 (germline): MGHDK, SYGVNS. Trimming pared 6 bases from V and 5 bases from J, leaving 19 bases between. CDR3: CASRERRGLVTEAFF. CDR3 DNA: TGTGCCAGCAGGGAAAGAAGGGGTTTAGTGACTGAAGCTTTCTTT.

This sequence joins TRBV11-2 and TRBJ2-3; 11 bases fit TRBD2. The germline V gene has CDR1 SGHAT and CDR2 FQNNGV. This CDR3 is 16 amino acids long. The V and J ends lost 1 base and 4 bases, in that order; junction bases with no gene match: 4. CDR3 DNA sequence: TGTGCCAGCAGCTTAGTAGGGGGACTAGCGGCAGATACGCAGTATTTT. Translating it yields CASSLVGGLAADTQYF.

V and J are TRBV6-1 and TRBJ1-1; a possible D gene is TRBD1 (6 bases). The V gene's germline CDR1 is MNHNS and CDR2 SASEGT. V was cut by 0 bases and J by 5 bases, with 16 bases left in between. This CDR3 has 16 amino acids. Written as DNA, the CDR3 is TGTGCCAGCAGTGAAGCGGCAGGGGCACTTGGGACTGAAGCTTTCTTT. Amino acids: CASSEAAGALGTEAFF.

The V call is TRBV4-3, the J call TRBJ2-7; unclear D gene. The CDR3 is made up of 13 amino acids. Germline lookup yields CDR1 LGHNA and CDR2 YSLEER. V was cut by 0 bases and J by 4 bases, with 7 bases left in between. The CDR3 DNA is TGCGCCAGCAGCCAAGATACCAGTTACGAGCAGTACTTC. Its translation: CASSQDTSYEQYF.

V usage is TRBV19 and J usage is TRBJ1-4; 7 bases are shared with TRBD1. Germline V gene sequence: CDR1 LNHDA, CDR2 SQIVND (reference sequence). The CDR3 totals 18 residues. The V and J ends lost 2 bases and 5 bases, in that order; junction bases with no gene match: 14. For the CDR3, the DNA is TGTGCCAGTAGTATATATGGGCAGGGGGTTTTCGCGAATGAAAAACTGTTTTTT. Amino acid sequence: CASSIYGQGVFANEKLFF.

The chain links TRBV18 to TRBJ2-5, with 10 bases identical to TRBD1. J lost 5 bases, V lost 3 bases, and 6 bases had no gene match. The CDR3 consists of 15 residues. The germline CDR1 and CDR2 sequences are KGHSH and LQKENI. CDR3 sequence (DNA): TGTGCCAGCTCACCCGGGACAGGGGATTCGGAGACCCAGTACTTC. This translates into CASSPGTGDSETQYF.

The V and J genes are TRBV28 and TRBJ2-3, with 8 nucleotides matching TRBD2. The length of the CDR3 is 15 residues. Germline trimming cut 3 bases from V and 2 bases from J; bases unmatched to any gene: 4. CDR1 is MDHEN, CDR2 SYDVKM, per germline. CDR3: CASSFIAGYTDTQYF. The CDR3 region has the DNA TGTGCCAGCAGTTTCATAGCGGGGTACACAGATACGCAGTATTTT.

J is TRBJ1-6 and V is TRBV2; D is ambiguous. The V end lost 7 bases, the J end lost 6 bases, and 10 bases lay between the germline ends. The CDR3 is 13 residues long. CDR1 SNHLY and CDR2 FYNNEI come from the germline V gene. CDR3 sequence (DNA): TGTGCCAGCAAAGAGGAGCGTAATTCACCCCTCCACTTT. Translation: CASKEERNSPLHF.

The J gene is TRBJ1-2, the V gene TRBV7-7; 7 bases fit TRBD1. This CDR3 spans 15 amino acids. The trim removed 4 bases at V and 0 bases at J, leaving 5 bases unmatched. Looked up from germline, CDR1 is SSHAT and CDR2 is FNYEAQ (reference sequence). The CDR3 DNA follows: TGTGCCAGCAGCTCCCGACAGGGCCCTAACTATGGCTACACCTTC. This codes for CASSSRQGPNYGYTF.

This chain uses TRBV28 with TRBJ2-3; possible D gene TRBD2, 6 bases. The CDR3 is 14 amino acids. Deletions cut 6 bases from V and 2 bases from J, with 12 bases between. Looked up from germline, CDR1 is MDHEN and CDR2 is SYDVKM. As DNA, the CDR3 is TGTGCCAGCAGCCGGGCGGGGATCACAGATACGCAGTATTTT. Protein sequence: CASSRAGITDTQYF.

This chain joins TRBV28 and TRBJ1-6; 7 nucleotides agree with TRBD1. Losses at the gene ends were 6 bases for V and 1 base for J; bases not matched to a gene: 3. CDR3 size: 15 residues. Germline V gene lookup returns CDR1 MDHEN and CDR2 SYDVKM. The CDR3 DNA follows: TGTGCCAGCAGCCTCAGGGGGTCCTATAATTCACCCCTCCACTTT. This sequence encodes CASSLRGSYNSPLHF.

This rearrangement joins TRBV11-2 to TRBJ2-1, with TRBD1 matching over 9 bases. Trimming removed 5 bases from V and 8 bases from J; junction bases left unmatched: 7. The germline CDR1 and CDR2 sequences are SGHAT and FQNNGV. The CDR3 contains 14 residues. The CDR3 nucleotides are TGTGCCAGCAGCGGGACAGGGAGACCCGATGAGCAGTTCTTC. Its translation: CASSGTGRPDEQFF.

V gene TRBV6-5 combines with J gene TRBJ2-2; 7 positions agree with TRBD1. The germline V gene has CDR1 MNHEY and CDR2 SVGAGI. V dropped 11 bases and J dropped 7; count of bases not matched to a gene: 7. This CDR3 has 12 amino acids. The CDR3 coding sequence is TGTGCCGCTCAGGGGGTTGGCGGGGAGCTGTTTTTT. Its translation: CAAQGVGGELFF.

This chain links TRBV27 with TRBJ2-5; TRBD2 is a possible D gene (5 bases). The CDR3 is 16 amino acids. Trimming took off 0 bases at V and 7 bases at J, with 18 bases between the two ends. Germline V CDR1 and CDR2: MNHEY, SMNVEV (reference sequence). The CDR3 nucleotides read TGTGCCAGCAGTTTATCGGCGGGCTACTTCTTTGGGACCCAGTACTTC. It yields the protein CASSLSAGYFFGTQYF.

CDR3 nucleotides: TGTGCCAGCAGTTTACTGGGGGCCAGTTCAAGTCAGCCCCAGCATTTT. Translation gives CASSLLGASSSQPQHF. The rearrangement links TRBV28 to TRBJ1-5, with D perhaps matching TRBD1 (6 bases). Germline-derived CDR1 and CDR2 are MDHEN and SYDVKM. This CDR3 spans 16 amino acids. V was clipped by 2 bases and J by 6 bases, with 17 bases between them.

This clone was picked up a small number of times. V gene TRBV27 combines with J gene TRBJ2-7; D not certain. The CDR3 runs to 12 residues. CDR1 and CDR2 from the germline V gene are MNHEY and SMNVEV (reference sequence). V lost 5 bases and J 0 bases, leaving 5 bases between the germline ends. The CDR3 sequence: CASSLSSYEQYF. CDR3 coding DNA: TGTGCCAGCAGTCTCAGCTCCTACGAGCAGTACTTC.

This clone was observed a few times. The genes are TRBV4-2 and TRBJ2-5; D may be TRBD2 (5 bases). The V end lost 1 base, the J end lost 5 bases, and 11 bases lay between the germline ends. The CDR3 loop spans 14 amino acids. Germline CDR1 and CDR2: LGHNA and YNFKEQ. CDR3 DNA sequence: TGTGCCAGCAGCCAAGTACGGGGTGAGGAGACCCAGTACTTC. Its translation is CASSQVRGEETQYF.

V gene TRBV9 combines with J gene TRBJ2-7; possible D gene TRBD2, 5 bases. Trimming stripped 0 bases from V and 0 bases from J, with 10 bases between. The germline gives CDR1 SGDLS, CDR2 YYNGEE. The CDR3 runs 15 residues. The CDR3 here is CASSVGLAASYEQYF. For the CDR3, the DNA is TGTGCCAGCAGCGTAGGCCTAGCCGCCTCCTACGAGCAGTACTTC.

The CDR3 DNA sequence: TGCGCCAGCTGCAAAGGGAGGGCCCAAGAGACCCAGTACTTC. This encodes CASCKGRAQETQYF. V gene TRBV5-1 combines with J gene TRBJ2-5; 7 bases agree with TRBD2. V lost 7 bases and J lost 1; bases outside the gene matches: 7. The CDR3 covers 14 residues. The germline V gene encodes CDR1 SGHRS and CDR2 YFSETQ.

V and J are TRBV11-1 and TRBJ1-5; D gene uncertain. The germline CDR1 and CDR2 sequences are SGHAT and FQDESV (reference sequence). V lost 5 bases, J lost 3 bases, and 11 bases lay in between. The CDR3 runs 14 residues. The CDR3 reads CASSVDTSNQPQHF. The CDR3 coding sequence is TGTGCCAGCAGCGTTGACACCTCCAATCAGCCCCAGCATTTT.